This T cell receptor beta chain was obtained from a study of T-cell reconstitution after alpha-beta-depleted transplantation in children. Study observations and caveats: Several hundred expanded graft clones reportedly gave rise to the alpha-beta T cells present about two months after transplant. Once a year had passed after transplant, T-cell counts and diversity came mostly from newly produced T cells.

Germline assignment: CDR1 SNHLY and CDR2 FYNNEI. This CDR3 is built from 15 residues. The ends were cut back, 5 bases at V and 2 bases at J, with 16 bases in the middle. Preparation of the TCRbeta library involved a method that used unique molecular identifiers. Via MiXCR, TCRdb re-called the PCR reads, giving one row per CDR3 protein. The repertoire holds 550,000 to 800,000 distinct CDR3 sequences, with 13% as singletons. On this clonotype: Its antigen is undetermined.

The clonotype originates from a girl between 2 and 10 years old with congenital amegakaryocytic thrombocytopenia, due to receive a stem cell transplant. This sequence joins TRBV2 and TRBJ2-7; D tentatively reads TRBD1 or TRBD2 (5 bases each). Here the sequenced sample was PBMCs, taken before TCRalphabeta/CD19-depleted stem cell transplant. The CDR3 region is CASSRDRDFTYEQYF. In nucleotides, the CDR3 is TGTGCCAGCAGTCGGGACCGAGACTTCACCTACGAGCAGTACTTC.